This TCR beta chain is from a study of T cell changes during pregnancy in multiple sclerosis. Produced via immunoSEQ multiplex PCR; TCRdb's table is partial and in-frame only. In the table there are approximately 44,000 clones, approximately 91% of which are singletons. V gave up 3 bases and J gave up 2 bases, with 13 bases separating them. CDR1 and CDR2 from the germline V gene are MDHEN and SYDVKM. The CDR3 is made up of 16 amino acids. V usage is TRBV28 and J usage is TRBJ1-4; TRBD1 is a possible D gene (5 bases). The clonotype originates from a female donor with multiple sclerosis, enrolled in a pregnancy study. Sequenced material: CD4+ T cells from peripheral blood mononuclear cells, taken in the first trimester of pregnancy. The CDR3: CASSFWSGVTNEKLFF. The CDR3 DNA follows: TGTGCCAGCAGTTTTTGGTCGGGGGTGACTAATGAAAAACTGTTTTTT.